This note documents a single TCR beta chain sequence. The data originate from a study of blood T cells in healthy people across ages. With a J-beta primer mix and a sample-barcoded 5' primer, a second PCR ran roughly 6 to 11 cycles. TCRdb re-analysed the 5' RACE reads in MiXCR, keeping a single row per CDR3 protein. This sample yields about 1.4 million distinct CDR3 sequences, of which roughly 64% are seen a single time; about 6.7% belongs to the top ten. The sample consisted of blood. The clonotype comes from a young man in good health.

The CDR3 DNA sequence: TGTGCCAGCAGCTCCCGACAGCTCCCCTTCTACAATGAGCAGTTCTTC. As protein: CASSSRQLPFYNEQFF. This rearrangement joins TRBV7-9 to TRBJ2-1; perhaps TRBD1 as D (5 bases). Germline-derived CDR1 and CDR2 are SEHNR and FQNEAQ (reference sequence). The CDR3 contains 16 residues. V lost 4 bases to trimming and J lost 3 bases, with 16 bases between them.